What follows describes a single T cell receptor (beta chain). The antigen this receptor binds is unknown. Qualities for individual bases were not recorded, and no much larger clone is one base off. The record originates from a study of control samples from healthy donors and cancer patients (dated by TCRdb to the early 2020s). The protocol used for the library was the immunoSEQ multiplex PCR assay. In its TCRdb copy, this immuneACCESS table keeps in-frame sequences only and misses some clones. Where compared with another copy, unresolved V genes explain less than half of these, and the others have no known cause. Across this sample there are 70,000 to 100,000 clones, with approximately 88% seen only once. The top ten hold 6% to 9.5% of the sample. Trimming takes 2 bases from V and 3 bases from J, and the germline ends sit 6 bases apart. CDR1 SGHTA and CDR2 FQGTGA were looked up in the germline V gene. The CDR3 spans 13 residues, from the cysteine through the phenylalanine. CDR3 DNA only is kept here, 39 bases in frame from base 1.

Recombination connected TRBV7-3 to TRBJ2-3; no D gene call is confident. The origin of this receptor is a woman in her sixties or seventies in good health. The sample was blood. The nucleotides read TGTGCCAGCAGCTTATTGGGGACAGATACGCAGTATTTT. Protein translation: CASSLLGTDTQYF. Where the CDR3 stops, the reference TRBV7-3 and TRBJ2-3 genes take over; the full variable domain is GAGVSQTPSNKVTEKGKYVELRCDPISGHTALYWYRQSLGQGPEFLIYFQGTGAADDSGLPNDRFFAVRPEGSVSTLKIQRTERGDSAVYLCASSLLGTDTQYFGPGTRLTVL.